The 7 T cell receptor beta chains below come from one sample, sequenced in a study of graft-versus-host responses after intestinal transplantation. Using immunoSEQ multiplex PCR, the repertoire was profiled, and TCRdb retains in-frame clones only, with some absent. The table includes about 130,000 clones, over 85% detected once. These receptors have no identified antigens. Material: unstimulated CD4+ T cells sorted from spleen or lymph node cells, obtained before intestinal transplant. The receptors originated from a human donor who received an intestinal transplant.

V usage is TRBV4-2 and J usage is TRBJ2-3; TRBD2 matches at 11 bases. J gave up 4 bases and V 5 bases, and 11 bases lay outside the gene matches. Germline V CDR1 and CDR2: LGHNA, YNFKEQ. This CDR3 is built from 17 residues. Here the CDR3 DNA reads TGTGCCAGCAGCTCACTGGGGCTAGCGGGGGGAGCAGATACGCAGTATTTT. This encodes CASSSLGLAGGADTQYF.

This chain links TRBV6-1 with TRBJ1-5, with TRBD1 as a possible D gene (6 bases). Germline CDR1 reads MNHNS; CDR2 reads SASEGT. The V end lost 8 bases, the J end lost 6 bases, and 17 bases lay between the germline ends. The length of the CDR3 is 14 residues. CDR3: CASLQGAQIQPQHF. CDR3 nucleotide sequence: TGTGCCAGCTTACAGGGAGCCCAAATTCAGCCCCAGCATTTT.

The genes are TRBV5-6 and TRBJ2-5; the match to TRBD1 covers 10 bases. J gave up 4 bases and V 5 bases, and 5 bases lay outside the gene matches. This CDR3 contains 14 residues. Germline-derived CDR1 and CDR2 are SGHDT and YYEEEE. CDR3 in DNA: TGTGCCAGCAGGCGGGACAGGGGAGGAGAGACCCAGTACTTC. Amino acids: CASRRDRGGETQYF. Based on the CDR3 plus reference TRBV5-6 and TRBJ2-5, the full variable domain is DAGVTQSPTHLIKTRGQQVTLRCSPKSGHDTVSWYQQALGQGPQFIFQYYEEEERQRGNFPDRFSGHQFPNYSSELNVNALLLGDSALYLCASRRDRGGETQYFGPGTRLLVL.

The V call is TRBV6-1, the J call TRBJ1-5; a possible D gene is TRBD1 (6 bases). V lost 5 bases and J lost 5, with 13 bases in between. This CDR3 has 14 residues. The germline CDR1 and CDR2 sequences are MNHNS and SASEGT. This chain's CDR3 is CASSMTGSYQPQHF. The CDR3 DNA sequence: TGTGCCAGCAGTATGACAGGCAGCTATCAGCCCCAGCATTTT.

The gene calls are TRBV6-6 and TRBJ1-5; 8 bases are shared with TRBD1. Trimming cost V 2 bases and J 5 bases; bases outside gene matches: 2. CDR1 and CDR2 (germline): MNHNY, SVGAGI (reference sequence). This CDR3 contains 14 residues. CDR3 amino acids: CASSYVTGDQPQHF. CDR3 nucleotides: TGTGCCAGCAGTTACGTGACAGGGGATCAGCCCCAGCATTTT.

The V and J genes are TRBV5-1 and TRBJ2-2, with 7 nucleotides matching TRBD2. This CDR3 contains 15 residues. Germline assignment: CDR1 SGHRS and CDR2 YFSETQ. With V trimmed by 4 bases and J by 1 base, 4 bases remained unmatched. The CDR3 region is CASSMQRGNTGELFF. The CDR3 nucleotides are TGCGCCAGCAGCATGCAGCGGGGGAACACCGGGGAGCTGTTTTTT.

The chain employs TRBV9 and TRBJ2-1; the match to TRBD2 covers 10 bases. V lost 1 base, J lost 9 bases, and 7 bases stayed unmatched. The CDR3 covers 15 residues. Germline V lookup: CDR1 SGDLS, CDR2 YYNGEE. The CDR3 nucleotides are TGTGCCAGCAGCGTATCGGCTAGCGGGGGAGGTGAGCAGTTCTTC. Protein product: CASSVSASGGGEQFF. The full variable domain, with the rest looked up from reference TRBV9 and TRBJ2-1, is DSGVTQTPKHLITATGQRVTLRCSPRSGDLSVYWYQQSLDQGLQFLIQYYNGEERAKGNILERFSAQQFPDLHSELNLSSLELGDSALYFCASSVSASGGGEQFFGPGTRLTVL.